These T cell receptor beta chains were read from a single sample in a study of T cell responses to AZD1222 COVID-19 vaccine. The protocol was immunoSEQ multiplex PCR, while the TCRdb copy is restricted to in-frame clones and leaves out a portion. The sample lists approximately 150,000 clones; about 92% were seen once. The material was peripheral blood, obtained on day 0 of AZD1222 vaccination. The source of these receptors is an adult in good health. The CDR3 runs from the conserved cysteine through the conserved F or W. Fields, in order: D gene, J gene, clone size, V gene, CDR3 protein, CDR3 DNA. D genes are given only for firm matches. Size is stated for part of the rows, as once, few or many counts, or as a class when the clone is expanded.

TRBD1 | TRBJ1-2 | few | TRBV27 | CASTQSGQGLMSGYTF | TGTGCCAGCACCCAATCGGGACAGGGATTAATGTCGGGCTACACCTTC
- | TRBJ1-4 | - | TRBV7-9 | CASSLSGPATNEKLFF | TGTGCCAGCAGCTTAAGCGGGCCTGCAACTAATGAAAAACTGTTTTTT
- | TRBJ2-7 | - | TRBV15 | CATSTDRDFSYEQYF | TGTGCCACCAGCACTGACAGGGACTTCTCCTACGAGCAGTACTTC
- | TRBJ2-7 | - | TRBV9 | CASSVATRSYEQYF | TGTGCCAGCAGCGTAGCTACCAGGTCCTACGAGCAGTACTTC
- | TRBJ2-7 | - | TRBV6-5 | CASSPHRAYEQYF | TGTGCCAGCAGCCCCCACAGAGCCTACGAGCAGTACTTC
TRBD2 | TRBJ2-7 | - | TRBV25-1 | CASRDSVNLAGGGEQYF | TGTGCCAGCAGGGATTCCGTCAATTTAGCGGGAGGAGGCGAGCAGTACTTC
TRBD1 | TRBJ1-1 | - | TRBV25-1 | CASSAKTGANTEAFF | TGTGCCAGCAGTGCGAAGACAGGGGCGAACACTGAAGCTTTCTTT
- | TRBJ1-1 | - | TRBV27 | CASSLQGMNTEAFF | TGTGCCAGCAGTTTACAGGGAATGAACACTGAAGCTTTCTTT
- | TRBJ2-7 | - | TRBV11-2 | CASSFLSPGYEQYF | TGTGCCAGCAGCTTTCTCTCTCCGGGCTACGAGCAGTACTTC
- | TRBJ2-3 | - | TRBV19 | CASSITGLKTQYF | TGTGCCAGTAGTATCACGGGACTTAAGACGCAGTATTTT
- | TRBJ2-3 | - | TRBV4-1 | CASSREGTKDTQYF | TGCGCCAGCAGCCGAGAGGGAACCAAGGATACGCAGTATTTT
TRBD1 | TRBJ1-2 | - | TRBV2 | CASSLGQVGGYTF | TGTGCCAGCAGCCTGGGACAGGTCGGTGGCTACACCTTC
TRBD1 | TRBJ1-4 | - | TRBV13 | CASSDRATNEKLFF | TGTGCCAGCAGTGACAGGGCAACTAATGAAAAACTGTTTTTT
- | TRBJ2-7 | - | TRBV6-5 | CASSYSGWDWVYEQYF | TGTGCCAGCAGTTACTCGGGTTGGGACTGGGTCTACGAGCAGTACTTC
- | TRBJ2-7 | - | TRBV5-1 | CASSLVQGSYEQYF | TGCGCCAGCAGCTTGGTACAGGGTTCCTACGAGCAGTACTTC
TRBD2 | TRBJ2-1 | - | TRBV18 | CASSPVNSGSYNEQFF | TGTGCCAGCTCACCAGTCAATAGCGGGAGCTACAATGAGCAGTTCTTC
- | TRBJ2-7 | - | TRBV6-2/TRBV6-3 | CASSQTGHEQYF | TGTGCCAGCAGTCAAACAGGGCACGAGCAGTACTTC
TRBD2 | TRBJ2-2 | - | TRBV4-1 | CASSQEGTSGTGELFF | TGCGCCAGCAGCCAAGAAGGGACTAGCGGGACCGGGGAGCTGTTTTTT
TRBD2 | TRBJ2-5 | - | TRBV5-1 | CASSPAGVAAGGLGKTQYF | TGCGCCAGCAGCCCTGCAGGGGTGGCGGCGGGAGGGCTCGGAAAGACCCAGTACTTC
- | TRBJ1-1 | - | TRBV12-5 | CASGLATLNTEAFF | TGTGCTAGTGGTTTGGCCACTTTGAACACTGAAGCTTTCTTT
TRBD2 | TRBJ2-1 | - | TRBV5-1 | CASSLALAGGPIENEQFF | TGCGCCAGCAGCTTGGCCTTAGCGGGAGGGCCGATTGAGAATGAGCAGTTCTTC
- | TRBJ2-5 | once | TRBV6-5 | CASLTGHSQETQYF | TGTGCCAGCTTGACGGGACATTCTCAAGAGACCCAGTACTTC
TRBD1 | TRBJ1-1 | - | TRBV2 | CASYGGQGAFF | TGTGCCAGCTACGGTGGACAGGGGGCTTTCTTT
TRBD1 | TRBJ1-1 | - | TRBV9 | CASSVGDRTEAFF | TGTGCCAGCAGCGTTGGGGACAGGACCGAAGCTTTCTTT
- | TRBJ1-4 | - | TRBV5-1 | CASSLGPQGGQEKLFF | TGCGCCAGCAGCTTGGGGCCACAGGGTGGACAGGAAAAACTGTTTTTT
TRBD2 | TRBJ2-5 | - | TRBV4-2 | CASSQDRLAAAQYF | TGTGCCAGCAGCCAAGATCGGCTAGCGGCGGCCCAGTACTTC
TRBD1 | TRBJ1-2 | - | TRBV20-1 | CSASPGTGLGSYGYTF | TGCAGTGCTAGTCCCGGGACAGGGCTCGGTAGCTATGGCTACACCTTC
TRBD1 | TRBJ1-1 | - | TRBV7-8 | CASSATGGRTEAFF | TGTGCCAGCAGCGCGACAGGGGGCCGCACTGAAGCTTTCTTT
- | TRBJ1-1 | - | TRBV6-5 | CASSYKWGGTEAFF | TGTGCCAGCAGTTATAAATGGGGGGGCACTGAAGCTTTCTTT
TRBD2 | TRBJ2-1 | - | TRBV7-9 | CASSLGLARYNEQFF | TGTGCCAGCAGCCTTGGACTAGCGCGTTACAATGAGCAGTTCTTC
- | TRBJ1-1 | - | TRBV20-1 | CSATYTLGAFF | TGCAGTGCCACTTACACCCTCGGGGCTTTCTTT
TRBD2 | TRBJ2-3 | - | TRBV11-2 | CASSVLSGSIPDTQYF | TGTGCCAGCAGCGTCCTTAGCGGGAGTATCCCAGATACGCAGTATTTT
- | TRBJ1-1 | - | TRBV6-4 | CASSAETGEAFF | TGTGCCAGCAGTGCCGAGACAGGTGAAGCTTTCTTT
- | TRBJ2-6 | - | TRBV30 | CAWSLFSGTISANVLTF | TGTGCCTGGAGTTTATTCTCCGGGACAATTTCGGCCAACGTCCTGACTTTC
- | TRBJ2-5 | - | TRBV2 | CASSRELQETQYF | TGTGCCAGCAGTAGGGAACTTCAAGAGACCCAGTACTTC
- | TRBJ1-1 | - | TRBV6-5 | CASTPVQGGRTEAFF | TGTGCCAGCACCCCAGTACAGGGAGGGAGAACTGAAGCTTTCTTT
- | TRBJ1-2 | - | TRBV10-3 | CAISETESYYGYTF | TGTGCCATCAGTGAGACCGAGTCCTACTATGGCTACACCTTC
- | TRBJ1-2 | - | TRBV18 | CASSPTVDYGYTF | TGTGCCAGCTCACCAACGGTTGACTATGGCTACACCTTC
- | TRBJ1-1 | - | TRBV30 | CAWSVRGITEAFF | TGTGCCTGGAGTGTGCGGGGGATAACTGAAGCTTTCTTT
- | TRBJ2-5 | - | TRBV27 | CASSLKKWEWGPQETQYF | TGTGCCAGCAGTTTAAAGAAGTGGGAGTGGGGCCCTCAGGAGACCCAGTACTTC
- | TRBJ2-1 | - | TRBV5-6 | CASSFTYEQFF | TGTGCCAGCAGCTTTACGTATGAGCAGTTCTTC
TRBD1 | TRBJ1-3 | - | TRBV4-1 | CASSLTRGQSGNTIYF | TGCGCCAGCAGTCTGACCAGGGGGCAAAGTGGAAACACCATATATTTT
- | TRBJ1-1 | - | TRBV27 | CATKTSQGPTEAFF | TGTGCCACCAAAACCTCACAGGGACCCACTGAAGCTTTCTTT
- | TRBJ1-1 | - | TRBV20-1 | CSASISTGGDTEAFF | TGCAGTGCTAGTATCAGTACGGGGGGAGACACTGAAGCTTTCTTT
- | TRBJ2-4 | - | TRBV29-1 | CSVEDSGDSGLAKNIQYF | TGCAGCGTTGAAGATTCCGGGGACTCCGGATTAGCCAAAAACATTCAGTACTTC
- | TRBJ1-1 | - | TRBV6-5 | CASSYSAMSYTEAFF | TGTGCCAGCAGTTACTCAGCTATGAGTTACACTGAAGCTTTCTTT
- | TRBJ1-1 | - | TRBV25-1 | CASTPVGQGVGLVTEAFF | TGTGCCAGCACCCCGGTAGGGCAGGGAGTGGGTTTGGTCACTGAAGCTTTCTTT
- | TRBJ2-7 | - | TRBV7-9 | CASSLESRDPYEQYF | TGTGCCAGCAGCTTAGAGTCCAGGGACCCCTACGAGCAGTACTTC
TRBD1 | TRBJ2-1 | - | TRBV10-3 | CAIGTGGSYNEQFF | TGTGCCATCGGGACAGGGGGCTCCTACAATGAGCAGTTCTTC
- | TRBJ1-4 | - | TRBV19 | CASSIGPRPFEKLFF | TGTGCCAGTAGTATCGGGCCCCGACCATTTGAAAAACTGTTTTTT
- | TRBJ1-1 | - | TRBV6-6 | CASSYSIGAFF | TGTGCCAGCAGTTACTCGATCGGGGCTTTCTTT
- | TRBJ2-3 | - | TRBV29-1 | CSSRGVFPDTQYF | TGCAGCTCCCGAGGGGTTTTCCCAGATACGCAGTATTTT
TRBD1 | TRBJ1-1 | - | TRBV30 | CAWSVSSGGTEAFF | TGTGCCTGGAGTGTATCCTCAGGGGGCACTGAAGCTTTCTTT